The subject of this entry is one TCR beta chain. The repertoire was sequenced with immunoSEQ multiplex PCR; TCRdb's copy has only in-frame clones and lacks some. The table lists about 230,000 clones, roughly 85% of them singletons, with roughly 2.7% in the top ten. The data belong to a study of blood T cell repertoires in COVID-19. Trimming stripped 3 bases from V and 2 bases from J, with 11 bases between. This CDR3 spans 15 amino acids. CDR1 is LGHDT, CDR2 YNNKEL, per germline (reference sequence). The chain links TRBV3-1 (or the pseudogene TRBV3-2) to TRBJ1-5; D uncertain. The receptor's source is a woman between 70 and 85 years old with active or convalescent COVID-19. The source material was peripheral blood. The CDR3: CASSHPTRGNQPQHF. CDR3 coding DNA: TGTGCCAGCAGCCACCCTACGAGGGGCAATCAGCCCCAGCATTTT.